A single sample is the source of the 14 T cell receptor beta chains below, sequenced in a study of CD8 T cells in ankylosing spondylitis. Study conclusions and caveats: A TCR beta motif made of several highly homologous variants seemed typical of ankylosing spondylitis blood.

These TCRs are of unknown antigen specificity. TCRdb recomputed calls from the 5' RACE reads with MiXCR, one row per CDR3 protein. The sample holds hundreds of thousands of distinct CDR3 sequences, about 10% seen once. Sequencing was performed on blood, either unsorted or a sorted T cell fraction (not recorded which). The receptors here all came from a male donor with ankylosing spondylitis.

The chain recombines TRBV7-3 with TRBJ2-3; 8 bases align to TRBD2. V was clipped by 5 bases and J by 1 base; unmatched bases: 5. The CDR3 has 15 amino acids. Per the germline V gene, CDR1 is SGHTA and CDR2 is FQGTGA. The chain's CDR3 is CASSLTSARTDTQYF. DNA of the CDR3: TGTGCCAGCAGCCTGACTAGCGCCCGCACAGATACGCAGTATTTT.

This clonotype has a count of ten or more. This rearrangement joins TRBV30 to TRBJ2-7; no definite D call. V was pared by 2 bases and J by 4 bases, with 9 bases between. The CDR3 totals 12 residues. The germline CDR1 and CDR2 sequences are GTSNPN and SVGIG (reference sequence). This CDR3 is CAWSRSSYEQYF. The CDR3 region has the DNA TGTGCCTGGAGTAGGTCCAGTTACGAGCAGTACTTC.

The chain couples TRBV5-1 to TRBJ2-5; D ambiguous. V shed 0 bases and J shed 9 bases, with 9 bases lying between them. The CDR3 length is 12 residues. The germline gives CDR1 SGHRS, CDR2 YFSETQ. The CDR3 DNA reads TGCGCCAGCAGCTTGGGATCGGAGCCCCAGTACTTC. Translated, it gives CASSLGSEPQYF.

In this sample, this clonotype turned up many times. The J gene is TRBJ2-2, the V gene TRBV4-3; 10 bases line up with TRBD2. CDR3 length: 16 amino acids. V was pared by 4 bases and J by 1 base, with 3 bases of the junction left unmatched. Germline CDR1 and CDR2: LGHNA and YSLEER. CDR3 nucleotides: TGCGCCAGCAGCCCGCTAGCGGGAGTGAACACCGGGGAGCTGTTTTTT. Its protein product is CASSPLAGVNTGELFF.

This clonotype was counted once. DNA of the CDR3: TGCAGTGTCAGCGGGGCCAATCAGCCCCAGCATTTT. Translation gives CSVSGANQPQHF. This rearrangement joins TRBV20-1 to TRBJ1-5; D is possibly TRBD1 (5 bases). CDR3 length: 12 amino acids. V was cut by 7 bases and J by 3 bases, with 10 bases left in between. Germline V CDR1 and CDR2: DFQATT, SNEGSKA (reference sequence).

This clonotype was observed a few times. The gene calls are TRBV20-1 and TRBJ1-2; D remains unclear. V lost 6 bases, J lost 4 bases, and 12 bases lay in between. Germline V lookup: CDR1 DFQATT, CDR2 SNEGSKA (reference sequence). The CDR3 has 12 amino acids. The CDR3 loop reads CSARIGSYGYTF. The CDR3 bases are TGCAGTGCGCGTATAGGATCCTATGGCTACACCTTC.

The chain uses TRBV20-1 and TRBJ2-5; no firm D call. The V gene's germline CDR1 is DFQATT and CDR2 SNEGSKA (reference sequence). The CDR3 extends over 13 amino acids. V dropped 2 bases and J dropped 0 bases, with 7 bases sitting between them. CDR3 DNA sequence: TGCAGTGCTAGAATTGGCCACCAAGAGACCCAGTACTTC. Protein: CSARIGHQETQYF.

This clonotype was counted a single time. The V call is TRBV4-3, the J call TRBJ2-3; D remains unclear. From germline, CDR1 is LGHNA and CDR2 YSLEER. V was shortened by 3 bases and J by 6 bases, with 10 bases between the two germline ends. This CDR3 spans 13 amino acids. CDR3 residues: CASSQFPSDTQYF. Here the CDR3 DNA reads TGCGCCAGCAGCCAGTTCCCCTCGGATACGCAGTATTTT.

This clonotype was observed a handful of times. This rearrangement joins TRBV6-1 to TRBJ1-6; D is unresolved. This CDR3 contains 14 residues. V gave up 8 bases and J gave up 9 bases, with 17 bases separating them. The germline V gene has CDR1 MNHNS and CDR2 SASEGT. CDR3 protein: CASGSSVLGSPLHF. CDR3 coding DNA: TGTGCCAGCGGCAGTAGTGTACTTGGTTCACCCCTCCACTTT.

The genes are TRBV20-1 and TRBJ2-7; D not resolved. Germline lookup yields CDR1 DFQATT and CDR2 SNEGSKA (reference sequence). This CDR3 spans 10 amino acids. The ends were cut back, 6 bases at V and 12 bases at J, with 15 bases in the middle. The CDR3 nucleotides are TGCAGTGCGTCCCGGGCCGCACGGTACTTC. It is translated as CSASRAARYF.

This clonotype was found a few times. The chain employs TRBV6-5 and TRBJ1-2, with D unclear. Trimming cost V 3 bases and J 5 bases, with 19 bases left between them. The CDR3 runs to 16 residues. CDR1 and CDR2 from the germline V gene are MNHEY and SVGAGI. The CDR3, as DNA: TGTGCCAGCAGTTATCACACCTCACGGGTTGGGTATGGCTACACCTTC. As protein: CASSYHTSRVGYGYTF.

This clonotype has only a few counts. The chain's CDR3 is CASSLGAAGKHGYTF. CDR3 nucleotide sequence: TGTGCCAGCAGCTTAGGTGCGGCAGGGAAGCATGGCTACACCTTC. The rearrangement uses TRBV7-9 and TRBJ1-2; D perhaps matches TRBD1 (5 bases). This CDR3 spans 15 amino acids. Looked up from germline, CDR1 is SEHNR and CDR2 is FQNEAQ (reference sequence). V lost 1 base, J lost 6 bases, and 15 bases lay in between.

This chain connects TRBV29-1 to TRBJ1-5; D perhaps matches TRBD1 (5 bases). The germline CDR1 and CDR2 sequences are SQVTM and ANQGSEA. The CDR3 length is 12 residues. The V end was cut by 6 bases, the J end by 5 bases, with 11 bases between. In DNA, the CDR3 is TGCAGCGTAGGACACCCCGATCAGCCCCAGCATTTT. Its translation is CSVGHPDQPQHF. The variable domain in full, completed from reference TRBV29-1 and TRBJ1-5, reads SAVISQKPSRDICQRGTSLTIQCQVDSQVTMMFWYRQQPGQSLTLIATANQGSEATYESGFVIDKFPISRPNLTFSTLTVSNMSPEDSSIYLCSVGHPDQPQHFGDGTRLSIL.

This clonotype was recorded at least ten times. The chain is built from TRBV7-2 and TRBJ2-1; D is possibly TRBD1 or TRBD2 (5 bases each). This CDR3 comprises 14 residues. Trimming took 3 bases from V and 8 from J, leaving 14 bases between them. Germline CDR1 and CDR2: SGHTA and FQGNSA. The CDR3 coding sequence is TGTGCCAGCAGCTTTGGGCTGGGGGACCATGAGCAGTTCTTC. Protein: CASSFGLGDHEQFF.